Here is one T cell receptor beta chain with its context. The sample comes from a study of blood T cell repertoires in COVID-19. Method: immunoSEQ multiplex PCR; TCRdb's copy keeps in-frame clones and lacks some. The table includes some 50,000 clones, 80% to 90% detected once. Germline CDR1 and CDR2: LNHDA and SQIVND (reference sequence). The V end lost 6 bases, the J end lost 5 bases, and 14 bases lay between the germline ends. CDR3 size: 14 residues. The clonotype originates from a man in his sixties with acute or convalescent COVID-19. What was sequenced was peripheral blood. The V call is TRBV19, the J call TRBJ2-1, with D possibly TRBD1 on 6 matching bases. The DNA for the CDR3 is TGTGCCAGTAGCGGGACACCTTTTGACAATGAGCAGTTCTTC. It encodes CASSGTPFDNEQFF.